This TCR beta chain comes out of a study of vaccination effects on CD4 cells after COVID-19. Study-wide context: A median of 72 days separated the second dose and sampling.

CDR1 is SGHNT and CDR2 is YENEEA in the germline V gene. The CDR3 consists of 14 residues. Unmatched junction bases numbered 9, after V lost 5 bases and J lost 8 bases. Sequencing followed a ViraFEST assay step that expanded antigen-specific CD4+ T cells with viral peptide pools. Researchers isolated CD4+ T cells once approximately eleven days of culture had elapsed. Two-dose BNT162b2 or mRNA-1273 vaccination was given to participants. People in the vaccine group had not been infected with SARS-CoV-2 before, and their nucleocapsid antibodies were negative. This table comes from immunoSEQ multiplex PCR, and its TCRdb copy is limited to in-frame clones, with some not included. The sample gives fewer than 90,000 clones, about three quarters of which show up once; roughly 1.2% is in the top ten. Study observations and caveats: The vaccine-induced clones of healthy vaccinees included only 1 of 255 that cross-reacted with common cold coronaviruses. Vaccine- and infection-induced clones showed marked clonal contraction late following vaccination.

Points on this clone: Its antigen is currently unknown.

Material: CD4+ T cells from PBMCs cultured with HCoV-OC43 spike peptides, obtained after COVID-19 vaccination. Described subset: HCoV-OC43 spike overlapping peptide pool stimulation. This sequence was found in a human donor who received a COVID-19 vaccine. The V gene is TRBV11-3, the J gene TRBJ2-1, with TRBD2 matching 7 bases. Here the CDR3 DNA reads TGTGCCAGCAGCGACCGAGGACTAGGGGATGAGCAGTTCTTC. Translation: CASSDRGLGDEQFF. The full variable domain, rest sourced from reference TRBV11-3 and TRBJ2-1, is EAGVVQSPRYKIIEKKQPVAFWCNPISGHNTLYWYLQNLGQGPELLIRYENEEAVDDSQLPKDRFSAERLKGVDSTLKIQPAELGDSAVYLCASSDRGLGDEQFFGPGTRLTVL.